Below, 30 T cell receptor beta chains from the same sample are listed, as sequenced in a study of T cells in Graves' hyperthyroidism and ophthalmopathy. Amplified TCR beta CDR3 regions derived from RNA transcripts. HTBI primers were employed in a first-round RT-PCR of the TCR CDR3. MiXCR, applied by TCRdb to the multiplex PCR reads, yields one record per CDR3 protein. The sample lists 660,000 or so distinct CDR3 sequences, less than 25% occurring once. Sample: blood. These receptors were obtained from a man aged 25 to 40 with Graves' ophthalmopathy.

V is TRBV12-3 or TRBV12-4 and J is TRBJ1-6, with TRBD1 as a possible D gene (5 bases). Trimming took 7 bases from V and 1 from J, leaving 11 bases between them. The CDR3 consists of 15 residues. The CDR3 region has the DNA TGTGCCAGCAATCTTGGGGGGTCCTATAATTCACCCCTCCACTTT. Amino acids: CASNLGGSYNSPLHF.

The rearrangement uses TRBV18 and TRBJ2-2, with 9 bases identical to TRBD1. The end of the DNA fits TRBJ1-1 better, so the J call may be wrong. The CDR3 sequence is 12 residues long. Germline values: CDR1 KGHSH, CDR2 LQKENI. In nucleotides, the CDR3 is TGTGCCAGCTCTCGACAGGGGGAGGGAGCTTTCTTT. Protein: CASSRQGEGAFF.

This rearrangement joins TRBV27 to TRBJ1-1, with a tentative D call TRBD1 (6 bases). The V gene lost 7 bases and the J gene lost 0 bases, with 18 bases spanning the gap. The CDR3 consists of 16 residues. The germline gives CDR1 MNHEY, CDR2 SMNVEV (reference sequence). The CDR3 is CASTPKPGHMNTEAFF. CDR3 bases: TGTGCCAGCACCCCTAAACCGGGACACATGAACACTGAAGCTTTCTTT.

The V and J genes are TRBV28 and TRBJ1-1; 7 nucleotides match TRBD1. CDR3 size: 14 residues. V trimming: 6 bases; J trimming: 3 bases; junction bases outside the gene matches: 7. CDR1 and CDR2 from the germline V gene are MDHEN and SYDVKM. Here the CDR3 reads CASSLGTEYTEAFF. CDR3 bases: TGTGCCAGCAGCCTCGGGACAGAATACACTGAAGCTTTCTTT.

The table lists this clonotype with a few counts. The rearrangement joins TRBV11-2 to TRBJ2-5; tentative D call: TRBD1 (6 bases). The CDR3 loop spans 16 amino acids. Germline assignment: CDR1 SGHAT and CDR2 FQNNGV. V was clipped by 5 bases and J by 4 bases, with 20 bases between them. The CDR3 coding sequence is TGTGCCAGCAGCCCCGGGGACACTTCCTTGGCAGAGACCCAGTACTTC. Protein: CASSPGDTSLAETQYF.

As DNA, the CDR3 is TGTGCCAGCAGCCAAGATCTGTCTAGCGGGAATCCCGGGGAGCTGTTTTTT. Protein product: CASSQDLSSGNPGELFF. The gene calls are TRBV3-1 and TRBJ2-2; 9 nucleotides line up with TRBD2. Germline loops: CDR1 LGHDT, CDR2 YNNKEL (reference sequence). Trimming took 0 bases from V and 6 from J; bases not matched to a gene: 8. This CDR3 region has 17 residues.

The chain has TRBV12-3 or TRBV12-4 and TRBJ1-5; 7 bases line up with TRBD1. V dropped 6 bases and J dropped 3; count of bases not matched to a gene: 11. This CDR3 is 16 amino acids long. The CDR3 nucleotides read TGTGCCAGCAGGGCCCCGGGACAGCGTATCAATCAGCCCCAGCATTTT. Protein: CASRAPGQRINQPQHF.

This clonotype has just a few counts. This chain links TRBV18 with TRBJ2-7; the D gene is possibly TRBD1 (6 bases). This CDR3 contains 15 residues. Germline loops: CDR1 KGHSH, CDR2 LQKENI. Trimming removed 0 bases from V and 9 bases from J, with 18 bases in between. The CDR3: CASSPPDRGLRGQYF. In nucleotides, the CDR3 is TGTGCCAGCTCACCACCGGACAGAGGGCTACGTGGGCAGTACTTC. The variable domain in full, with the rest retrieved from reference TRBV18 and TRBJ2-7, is NAGVMQNPRHLVRRRGQEARLRCSPMKGHSHVYWYRQLPEEGLKFMVYLQKENIIDESGMPKERFSAEFPKEGPSILRIQQVVRGDSAAYFCASSPPDRGLRGQYFGPGTRLTVT.

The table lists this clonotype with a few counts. CDR3 protein: CASSLVVLQGANGYTF. The CDR3 DNA is TGTGCCAGCAGTTTAGTCGTTTTACAGGGGGCGAATGGCTACACCTTC. V usage is TRBV28 and J usage is TRBJ1-2; 9 nucleotides line up with TRBD1. V was clipped by 2 bases and J by 6 bases; unmatched bases: 10. CDR1 MDHEN and CDR2 SYDVKM come from the germline V gene. This CDR3 has 16 residues.

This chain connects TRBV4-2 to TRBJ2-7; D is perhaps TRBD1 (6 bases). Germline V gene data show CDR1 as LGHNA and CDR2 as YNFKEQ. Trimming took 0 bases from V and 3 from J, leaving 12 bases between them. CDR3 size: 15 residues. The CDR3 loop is CASSQEDSLVYEQYF. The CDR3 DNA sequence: TGTGCCAGCAGCCAAGAGGACAGCCTGGTCTACGAGCAGTACTTC.

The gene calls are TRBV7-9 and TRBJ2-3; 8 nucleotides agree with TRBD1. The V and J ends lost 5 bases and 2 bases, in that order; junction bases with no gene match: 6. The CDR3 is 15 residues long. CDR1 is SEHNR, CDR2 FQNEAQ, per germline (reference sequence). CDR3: CASSPPGQVTDTQYF. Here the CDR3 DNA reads TGTGCCAGCAGCCCACCGGGACAGGTCACAGATACGCAGTATTTT.

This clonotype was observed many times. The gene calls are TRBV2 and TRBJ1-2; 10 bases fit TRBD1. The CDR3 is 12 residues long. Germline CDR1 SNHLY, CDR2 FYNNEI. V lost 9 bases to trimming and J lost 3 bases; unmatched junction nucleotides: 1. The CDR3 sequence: CARGQGDYGYTF. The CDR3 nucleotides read TGTGCCAGAGGACAGGGGGACTATGGCTACACCTTC.

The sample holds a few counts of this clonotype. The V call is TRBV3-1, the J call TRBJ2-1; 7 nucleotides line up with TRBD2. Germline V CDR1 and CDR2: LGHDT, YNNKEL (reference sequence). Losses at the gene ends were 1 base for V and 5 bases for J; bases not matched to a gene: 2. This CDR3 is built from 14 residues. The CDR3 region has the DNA TGTGCCAGCAGCCAAGTTAGCGGGCACAATGAGCAGTTCTTC. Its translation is CASSQVSGHNEQFF.

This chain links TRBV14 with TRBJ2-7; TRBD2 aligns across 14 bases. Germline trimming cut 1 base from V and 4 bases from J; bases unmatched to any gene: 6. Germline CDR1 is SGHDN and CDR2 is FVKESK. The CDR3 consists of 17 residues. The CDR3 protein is CASSQVRGLAGEYEQYF. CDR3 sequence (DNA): TGTGCCAGCAGCCAAGTGCGGGGACTAGCGGGAGAATACGAGCAGTACTTC.

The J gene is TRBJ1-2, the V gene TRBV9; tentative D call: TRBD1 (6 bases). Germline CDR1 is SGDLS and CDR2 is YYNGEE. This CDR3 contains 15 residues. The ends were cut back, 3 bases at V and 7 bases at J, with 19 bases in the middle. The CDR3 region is CASSALQGPSGGYTF. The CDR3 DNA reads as TGTGCCAGCAGCGCACTACAGGGCCCTTCAGGTGGCTACACCTTC.

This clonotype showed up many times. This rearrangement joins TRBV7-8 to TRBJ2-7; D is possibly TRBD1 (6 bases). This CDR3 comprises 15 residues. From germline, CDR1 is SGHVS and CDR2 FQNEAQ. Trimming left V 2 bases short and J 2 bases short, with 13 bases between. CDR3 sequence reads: CASSLRRTATYEQYF. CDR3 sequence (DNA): TGTGCCAGCAGCTTACGGCGGACAGCTACCTACGAGCAGTACTTC.

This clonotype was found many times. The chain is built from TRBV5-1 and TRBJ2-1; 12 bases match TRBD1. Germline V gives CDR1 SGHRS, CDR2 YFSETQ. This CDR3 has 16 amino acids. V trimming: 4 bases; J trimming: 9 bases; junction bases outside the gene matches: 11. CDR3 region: CASSVTGTGGRVEQFF. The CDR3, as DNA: TGCGCCAGCAGCGTCACCGGGACAGGGGGCCGGGTTGAGCAGTTCTTC.

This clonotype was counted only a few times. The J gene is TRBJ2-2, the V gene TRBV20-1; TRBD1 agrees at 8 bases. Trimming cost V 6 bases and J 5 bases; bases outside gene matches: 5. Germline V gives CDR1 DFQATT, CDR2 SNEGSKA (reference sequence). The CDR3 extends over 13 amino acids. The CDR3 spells CSARTGRTGELFF. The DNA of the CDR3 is TGCAGTGCAAGGACAGGGCGAACCGGGGAGCTGTTTTTT.

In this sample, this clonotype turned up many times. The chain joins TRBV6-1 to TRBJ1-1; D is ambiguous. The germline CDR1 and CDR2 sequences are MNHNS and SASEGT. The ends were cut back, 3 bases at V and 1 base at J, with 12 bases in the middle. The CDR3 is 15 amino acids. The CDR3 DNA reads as TGTGCCAGCAGTGACCTAAGTGCGGGGAACACTGAAGCTTTCTTT. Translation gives CASSDLSAGNTEAFF.

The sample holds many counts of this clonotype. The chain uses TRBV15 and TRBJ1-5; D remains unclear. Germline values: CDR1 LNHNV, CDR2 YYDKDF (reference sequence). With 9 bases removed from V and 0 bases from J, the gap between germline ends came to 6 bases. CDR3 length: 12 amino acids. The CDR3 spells CATASSNQPQHF. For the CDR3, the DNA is TGTGCCACTGCTAGTAGCAATCAGCCCCAGCATTTT.

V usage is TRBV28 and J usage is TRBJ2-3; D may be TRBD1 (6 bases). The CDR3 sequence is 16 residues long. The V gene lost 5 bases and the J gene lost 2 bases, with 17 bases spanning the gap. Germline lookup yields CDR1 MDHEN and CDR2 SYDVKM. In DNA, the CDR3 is TGTGCCAGCAGTACCCCGGACAGTACCCCCACAGATACGCAGTATTTT. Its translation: CASSTPDSTPTDTQYF. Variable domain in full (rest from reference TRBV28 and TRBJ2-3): DVKVTQSSRYLVKRTGEKVFLECVQDMDHENMFWYRQDPGLGLRLIYFSYDVKMKEKGDIPEGYSVSREKKERFSLILESASTNQTSMYLCASSTPDSTPTDTQYFGPGTRLTVL.

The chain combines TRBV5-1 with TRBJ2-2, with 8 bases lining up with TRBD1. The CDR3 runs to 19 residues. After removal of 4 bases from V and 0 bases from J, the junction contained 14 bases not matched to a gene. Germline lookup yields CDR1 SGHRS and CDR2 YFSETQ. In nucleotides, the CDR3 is TGCGCCAGCAGCCTACCTATCCACGGGACAGGCGCGAACACCGGGGAGCTGTTTTTT. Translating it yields CASSLPIHGTGANTGELFF.

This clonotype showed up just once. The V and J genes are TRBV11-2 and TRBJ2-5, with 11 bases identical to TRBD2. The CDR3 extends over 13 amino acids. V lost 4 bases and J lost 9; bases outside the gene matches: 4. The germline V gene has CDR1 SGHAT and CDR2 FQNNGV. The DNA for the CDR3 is TGTGCCAGCAGCTGGGGGACTAGCGGAGCCCAGTACTTC. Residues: CASSWGTSGAQYF. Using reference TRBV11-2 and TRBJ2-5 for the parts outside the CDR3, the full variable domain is EAGVAQSPRYKIIEKRQSVAFWCNPISGHATLYWYQQILGQGPKLLIQFQNNGVVDDSQLPKDRFSAERLKGVDSTLKIQPAKLEDSAVYLCASSWGTSGAQYFGPGTRLLVL.

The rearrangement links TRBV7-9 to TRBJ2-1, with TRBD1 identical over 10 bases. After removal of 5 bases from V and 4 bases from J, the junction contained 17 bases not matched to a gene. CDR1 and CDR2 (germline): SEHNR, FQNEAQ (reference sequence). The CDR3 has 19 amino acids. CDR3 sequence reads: CASSPTGTGANRAYNEQFF. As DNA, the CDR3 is TGTGCCAGCAGCCCGACCGGGACAGGGGCCAATCGGGCGTACAATGAGCAGTTCTTC.

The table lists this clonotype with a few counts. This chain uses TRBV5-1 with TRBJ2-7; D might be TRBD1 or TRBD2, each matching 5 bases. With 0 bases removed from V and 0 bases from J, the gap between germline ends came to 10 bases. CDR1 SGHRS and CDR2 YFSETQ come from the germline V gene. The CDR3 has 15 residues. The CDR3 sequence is CASSLVGTLSYEQYF. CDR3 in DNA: TGCGCCAGCAGCTTGGTGGGGACCCTCTCCTACGAGCAGTACTTC.

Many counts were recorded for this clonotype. CDR3 in amino acids: CASKLSSQTSPAPFF. CDR3 sequence (DNA): TGTGCCAGCAAACTTTCCTCCCAGACCTCTCCTGCACCGTTCTTC. V is TRBV2 and J is TRBJ2-1; D uncertain. Trimming removed 7 bases at V and 15 bases at J, with 28 bases between. Germline values: CDR1 SNHLY, CDR2 FYNNEI. The CDR3 loop spans 15 amino acids.

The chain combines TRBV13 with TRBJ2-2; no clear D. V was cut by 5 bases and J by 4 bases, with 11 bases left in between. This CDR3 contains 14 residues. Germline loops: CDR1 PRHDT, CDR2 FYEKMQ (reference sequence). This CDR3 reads CASSPDGPTGELFF. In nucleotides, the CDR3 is TGTGCCAGCAGCCCCGACGGGCCCACCGGGGAGCTGTTTTTT.

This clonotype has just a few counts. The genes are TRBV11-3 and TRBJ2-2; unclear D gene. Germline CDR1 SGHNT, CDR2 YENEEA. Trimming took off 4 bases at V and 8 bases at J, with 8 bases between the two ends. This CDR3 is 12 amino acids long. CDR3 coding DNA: TGTGCCAGCAGCTCTTCGGTAGGGGAGCTGTTTTTT. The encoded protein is CASSSSVGELFF.

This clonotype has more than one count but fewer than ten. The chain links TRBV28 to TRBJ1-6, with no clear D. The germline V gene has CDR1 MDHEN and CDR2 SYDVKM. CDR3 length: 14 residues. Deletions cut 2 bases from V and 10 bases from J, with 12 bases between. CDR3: CASSLTRLRSPLHF. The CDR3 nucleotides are TGTGCCAGCAGTTTAACGAGGCTGAGATCACCCCTCCACTTT.

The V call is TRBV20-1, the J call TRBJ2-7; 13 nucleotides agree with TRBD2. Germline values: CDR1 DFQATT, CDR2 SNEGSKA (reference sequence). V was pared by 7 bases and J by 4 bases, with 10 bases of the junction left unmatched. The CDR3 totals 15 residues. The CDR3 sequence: CSVETSGRSGYEQYF. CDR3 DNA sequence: TGCAGTGTTGAGACTAGCGGGAGGTCGGGATACGAGCAGTACTTC.